The 17 T cell receptor beta chains presented below share a single source sample, sequenced in a study of cytomegalovirus exposure and HLA in healthy donors. The study ran its PCR with 60 Vbeta and 13 Jbeta primers. Profiling relied on immunoSEQ multiplex PCR, and the TCRdb table lists in-frame clones only, not all of them. The sample shows some 200,000 clones, 70% to 80% of them seen only once. The sequenced material came from PBMCs. The receptors shown here come from a male donor in good health and CMV-seropositive.

Details on this clone: At the DNA level, this CDR3 is encoded by other sequences in the same sample as well. In DNA, the CDR3 is TGTGCCAGCAGCGTAGGGCAGGGTAGCGAAAAACTGTTTTTT. This sequence encodes CASSVGQGSEKLFF. This rearrangement joins TRBV9 to TRBJ1-4; possible D gene TRBD1, 5 bases. The CDR3 spans 14 residues. Trimming pared 0 bases from V and 8 bases from J, leaving 11 bases between. Germline assignment: CDR1 SGDLS and CDR2 YYNGEE. The full variable domain, with the rest looked up from reference TRBV9 and TRBJ1-4, is DSGVTQTPKHLITATGQRVTLRCSPRSGDLSVYWYQQSLDQGLQFLIQYYNGEERAKGNILERFSAQQFPDLHSELNLSSLELGDSALYFCASSVGQGSEKLFFGSGTQLSVL.

This chain joins TRBV19 and TRBJ1-5, with D possibly being TRBD1 (5 bases). Germline CDR1 LNHDA, CDR2 SQIVND (reference sequence). CDR3 length: 15 residues. V dropped 0 bases and J dropped 7 bases, with 13 bases sitting between them. The CDR3 here is CASSIDRERGQPQHF. Written as DNA, the CDR3 is TGTGCCAGTAGTATAGATCGGGAGCGGGGGCAGCCCCAGCATTTT.

This sequence joins TRBV18 and TRBJ1-2, with D maybe TRBD1 (5 bases). Germline V CDR1 and CDR2: KGHSH, LQKENI. Trimming shortened V by 5 bases and J by 7 bases, and 17 bases separated the two germline ends. The CDR3 has 14 amino acids. The CDR3 bases are TGTGCCAGCTCAGAGTATGGGACTGGCGGTGGCTACACCTTC. It specifies CASSEYGTGGGYTF.

The chain recombines TRBV28 with TRBJ2-2, with TRBD1 matching over 7 bases. Trimming cost V 6 bases and J 0 bases; bases outside gene matches: 1. Germline CDR1 MDHEN, CDR2 SYDVKM. The CDR3 has 14 amino acids. CDR3 sequence: CASRTGTNTGELFF. CDR3 nucleotide sequence: TGTGCCAGCAGGACAGGGACGAACACCGGGGAGCTGTTTTTT.

V is TRBV29-1 and J is TRBJ2-2, with 9 bases matching TRBD2. The trim removed 4 bases at V and 4 bases at J, leaving 7 bases unmatched. The CDR3 totals 15 residues. Per germline, CDR1 SQVTM and CDR2 ANQGSEA. CDR3 DNA: TGCAGCGTTGTTACGGGACTAGCATCCACCGGGGAGCTGTTTTTT. Its translation is CSVVTGLASTGELFF.

The J gene is TRBJ1-5, the V gene TRBV7-9; D is undetermined. This CDR3 region has 12 residues. V was cut by 3 bases and J by 5 bases, with 5 bases left in between. The germline CDR1 and CDR2 sequences are SEHNR and FQNEAQ (reference sequence). The CDR3 coding sequence is TGTGCCAGCAGCTTTTCGGATCAGCCCCAGCATTTT. Protein product: CASSFSDQPQHF.

CDR3 sequence reads: CASSSRDTWRNEQFF. The CDR3 coding sequence is TGTGCCAGCAGCTCCCGGGACACCTGGAGGAATGAGCAGTTCTTC. The chain employs TRBV7-2 and TRBJ2-1, with a weak D call TRBD1 (6 bases). V lost 4 bases to trimming and J lost 7 bases, with 17 bases between them. Germline V gene data show CDR1 as SGHTA and CDR2 as FQGNSA. This CDR3 has 15 residues.

The genes are TRBV27 and TRBJ2-7; weak D call: TRBD1 (5 bases). CDR1 MNHEY and CDR2 SMNVEV come from the germline V gene (reference sequence). The V gene lost 3 bases and the J gene lost 4 bases, with 13 bases spanning the gap. The CDR3 spans 14 residues. CDR3 in DNA: TGTGCCAGCAGTTTGGGGCGTTCGTCTTACGAGCAGTACTTC. Encoded protein: CASSLGRSSYEQYF.

The chain combines TRBV5-4 with TRBJ1-4, with 7 nucleotides matching TRBD1. CDR3 length equals 16 residues. The V segment lost 2 bases and the J segment 7 bases; nucleotides outside the gene matches: 11. CDR1 is SGHNT and CDR2 is YYREEE in the germline V gene (reference sequence). For the CDR3, the DNA is TGTGCCAGCAGCTTACGGCAGGGGGAAGGTATTGAAAAACTGTTTTTT. This gives the protein CASSLRQGEGIEKLFF.

V gene TRBV28 combines with J gene TRBJ2-7; TRBD1 aligns across 7 bases. V was pared by 6 bases and J by 5 bases, with 7 bases of the junction left unmatched. Germline V gene data show CDR1 as MDHEN and CDR2 as SYDVKM. The CDR3 is 13 residues long. Written as DNA, the CDR3 is TGTGCCAGCAGGCGACAGGGTCGGGACGAGCAGTACTTC. Protein: CASRRQGRDEQYF.

The genes are TRBV28 and TRBJ2-4; D possibly corresponds to TRBD1 (6 bases). CDR3 length: 15 residues. Per germline, CDR1 MDHEN and CDR2 SYDVKM. V shed 3 bases and J shed 3 bases, with 12 bases lying between them. CDR3 sequence: CASSFRGAGKNIQYF. The CDR3 DNA follows: TGTGCCAGCAGTTTCAGGGGTGCGGGCAAAAACATTCAGTACTTC.

The V call is TRBV7-9, the J call TRBJ2-7; D remains unclear. Trimming left V 2 bases short and J 3 bases short, with 8 bases between. Germline V gene lookup returns CDR1 SEHNR and CDR2 FQNEAQ (reference sequence). The CDR3 is made up of 13 amino acids. CDR3 region: CASSLKINYEQYF. CDR3 in DNA: TGTGCCAGCAGCTTAAAAATAAACTACGAGCAGTACTTC.

The genes are TRBV1 and TRBJ2-7; TRBD2 is the table's D call and was not checked against the DNA. TRBV1 is flagged as a pseudogene. CDR3 length: 16 amino acids. CDR3 nucleotides: TGCACCAGAGAGCGGGAGCCTTATAAAATCTCCTACGAGCAGTACTTC. Its translation: CTREREPYKISYEQYF.

The chain joins TRBV6-1 to TRBJ1-2; TRBD1 aligns across 12 bases. The junction had 5 bases not matched to a gene; V was cut back by 4 bases and J by 8 bases. The CDR3 sequence is 14 residues long. Per the germline V gene, CDR1 is MNHNS and CDR2 is SASEGT. The CDR3 nucleotides read TGTGCCAGCAGTGTGGGACAGGGGGCTGAGGGCTACACCTTC. It specifies CASSVGQGAEGYTF.

The V call is TRBV6-1, the J call TRBJ1-1; D not certain. CDR1 is MNHNS and CDR2 is SASEGT in the germline V gene. This CDR3 comprises 13 residues. V was clipped by 4 bases and J by 7 bases, with 13 bases between them. CDR3 in DNA: TGTGCCAGCAGTGTTAAGTCTCGGGGTGAAGCTTTCTTT. The encoded protein is CASSVKSRGEAFF.

This clone has a single count. The chain couples TRBV7-9 to TRBJ2-5; possible D gene TRBD1, 5 bases. The V gene's germline CDR1 is SEHNR and CDR2 FQNEAQ (reference sequence). V was trimmed by 5 bases and J by 2 bases, leaving 12 bases between them. The CDR3 is made up of 14 amino acids. This CDR3 is CASSLNQGQETQYF. Here the CDR3 DNA reads TGTGCCAGCAGCCTCAACCAGGGTCAAGAGACCCAGTACTTC.

The V gene is TRBV15, the J gene TRBJ1-6; a possible D gene is TRBD1 (5 bases). The CDR3 consists of 15 residues. Trimming cost V 8 bases and J 10 bases, with 21 bases left between them. Germline V gene sequence: CDR1 LNHNV, CDR2 YYDKDF (reference sequence). CDR3 in amino acids: CATSSSREGSSPLHF. Here the CDR3 DNA reads TGTGCCACCTCGTCGAGCAGGGAGGGTTCGTCACCCCTCCACTTT.